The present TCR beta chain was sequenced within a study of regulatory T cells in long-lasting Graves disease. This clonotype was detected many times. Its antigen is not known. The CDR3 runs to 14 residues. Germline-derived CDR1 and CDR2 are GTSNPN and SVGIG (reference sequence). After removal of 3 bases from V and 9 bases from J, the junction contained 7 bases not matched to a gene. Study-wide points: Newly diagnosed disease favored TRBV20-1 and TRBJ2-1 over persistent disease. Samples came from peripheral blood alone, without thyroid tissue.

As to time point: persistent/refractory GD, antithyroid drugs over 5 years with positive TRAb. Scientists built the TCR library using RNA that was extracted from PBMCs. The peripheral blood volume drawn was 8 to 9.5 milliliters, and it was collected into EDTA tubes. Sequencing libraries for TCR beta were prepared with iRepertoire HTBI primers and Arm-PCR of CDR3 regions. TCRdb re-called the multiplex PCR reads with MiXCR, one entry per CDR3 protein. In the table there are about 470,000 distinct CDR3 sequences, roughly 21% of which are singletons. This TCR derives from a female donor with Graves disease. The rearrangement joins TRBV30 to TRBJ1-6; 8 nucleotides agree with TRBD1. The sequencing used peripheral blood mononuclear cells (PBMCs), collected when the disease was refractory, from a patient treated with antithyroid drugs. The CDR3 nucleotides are TGTGCCTGGAGCGGGGGGCAGGGGGCTTCACCCCTCCACTTT. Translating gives CAWSGGQGASPLHF.